What follows are 10 T cell receptor beta chains derived from one specimen sequenced in a study of T cell responses to AZD1222 COVID-19 vaccine (dated by TCRdb to about 2021). Taken with the paper, the label for time point translates to: baseline before first vaccination. Library prep was done by the immunoSEQ multiplex PCR assay. TCRdb obtained this table from immuneACCESS and retained in-frame rearrangements with V and J assigned. These tables miss some clones; where compared with another copy, unresolved V genes account for less than half of the shortfall, and the remainder is unexplained. The table for this sample shows around 140,000 clones. 2% to 2.5% of the sample rests with the top ten. The sample was peripheral blood. These receptors were taken from an adult in good health.

The V and J genes are TRBV5-4 and TRBJ1-4; tentative D call: TRBD1 (6 bases). CDR3 length: 14 amino acids. Trimming pared 4 bases from V and 3 bases from J, leaving 10 bases between. Germline values: CDR1 SGHNT, CDR2 YYREEE (reference sequence). The CDR3 nucleotides are TGTGCCAGCAGCACGGGACACCCTAATGAAAAACTGTTTTTT. Its translation: CASSTGHPNEKLFF.

This chain connects TRBV7-9 to TRBJ1-1, with 9 bases identical to TRBD1. CDR1 is SEHNR and CDR2 is FQNEAQ in the germline V gene (reference sequence). J gave up 1 base and V 5 bases, and 8 bases lay outside the gene matches. CDR3 length: 16 amino acids. The CDR3 region is CASSPGTGRGNTEAFF. CDR3 bases: TGTGCCAGCAGCCCCGGGACAGGGCGAGGGAACACTGAAGCTTTCTTT.

The V and J genes are TRBV7-3 and TRBJ2-3, with D perhaps given as TRBD1 or TRBD2 (5 bases each). In germline, CDR1 is SGHTA, CDR2 FQGTGA. The CDR3 sequence is 15 residues long. V was cut by 5 bases and J by 5 bases, with 17 bases left in between. The CDR3 DNA follows: TGTGCCAGCAGCCCACCCCGGGGACGAGTAGATACGCAGTATTTT. Translating it yields CASSPPRGRVDTQYF.

The genes are TRBV7-8 and TRBJ1-6; D remains ambiguous. In germline, CDR1 is SGHVS, CDR2 FQNEAQ. The CDR3 loop spans 14 amino acids. V was trimmed by 1 base and J by 7 bases, leaving 8 bases between them. The CDR3 here is CASSLVRTNSPLHF. CDR3 nucleotide sequence: TGTGCCAGCAGCTTAGTTCGAACAAATTCACCCCTCCACTTT. The variable domain in full, completed from reference TRBV7-8 and TRBJ1-6, reads GAGVSQSPRYKVAKRGQDVALRCDPISGHVSLFWYQQALGQGPEFLTYFQNEAQLDKSGLPSDRFFAERPEGSVSTLKIQRTQQEDSAVYLCASSLVRTNSPLHFGNGTRLTVT.

The V call is TRBV19, the J call TRBJ2-1, with D hard to call. There are 13 residues in the CDR3. V was cut by 5 bases and J by 4 bases, with 9 bases left in between. Germline CDR1 reads LNHDA; CDR2 reads SQIVND (reference sequence). The CDR3 sequence is CASSSGPYNEQFF. The CDR3 DNA sequence: TGTGCCAGTAGTTCCGGGCCTTACAATGAGCAGTTCTTC.

The J gene is TRBJ2-3, the V gene TRBV5-8; the D is unclear. The CDR3 length is 14 residues. The germline V gene has CDR1 SGHTS and CDR2 YDEGEE. V lost 0 bases to trimming and J lost 4 bases, with 9 bases between them. CDR3 protein: CASSLEGFADTQYF. DNA for the CDR3: TGTGCCAGCAGCTTGGAGGGATTTGCAGATACGCAGTATTTT. The complete variable domain, with remaining parts taken from reference TRBV5-8 and TRBJ2-3, reads EAGVTQSPTHLIKTRGQQATLRCSPISGHTSVYWYQQALGLGLQFLLWYDEGEERNRGNFPPRFSGRQFPNYSSELNVNALELEDSALYLCASSLEGFADTQYFGPGTRLTVL.

V and J are TRBV19 and TRBJ1-6; 10 bases are a match to TRBD1. Germline values: CDR1 LNHDA, CDR2 SQIVND (reference sequence). There are 16 residues in the CDR3. J lost 11 bases, V lost 6 bases, and 13 bases had no gene match. This chain's CDR3 is CASSPGTGDSRAPLHF. CDR3 DNA: TGTGCCAGTAGCCCCGGGACAGGGGATTCCCGGGCACCCCTCCACTTT. Variable domain in full (rest from reference TRBV19 and TRBJ1-6): DGGITQSPKYLFRKEGQNVTLSCEQNLNHDAMYWYRQDPGQGLRLIYYSQIVNDFQKGDIAEGYSVSREKKESFPLTVTSAQKNPTAFYLCASSPGTGDSRAPLHFGNGTRLTVT.

The V gene is TRBV7-2, the J gene TRBJ1-1, with a tentative D call TRBD1 (5 bases). The CDR3 has 14 residues. V shed 3 bases and J shed 5 bases, with 13 bases lying between them. Germline V gene data show CDR1 as SGHTA and CDR2 as FQGNSA. Written as DNA, the CDR3 is TGTGCCAGCAGCTTGCGGGGGGGAGAGACTGAAGCTTTCTTT. Translating gives CASSLRGGETEAFF.

The CDR3 reads CASRDNEKLFF. The CDR3 DNA sequence: TGTGCCAGCAGAGATAATGAAAAACTGTTTTTT. The chain recombines TRBV28 with TRBJ1-4; D unclear. V lost 6 bases and J lost 4, with 3 bases in between. Germline V gene lookup returns CDR1 MDHEN and CDR2 SYDVKM. The CDR3 consists of 11 residues. Full variable domain (remainder filled in from reference TRBV28 and TRBJ1-4): DVKVTQSSRYLVKRTGEKVFLECVQDMDHENMFWYRQDPGLGLRLIYFSYDVKMKEKGDIPEGYSVSREKKERFSLILESASTNQTSMYLCASRDNEKLFFGSGTQLSVL.

The chain is built from TRBV10-3 and TRBJ1-2; D unclear. This CDR3 is built from 13 residues. Germline V gene data show CDR1 as ENHRY and CDR2 as SYGVKD. Deletions cut 4 bases from V and 3 bases from J, with 9 bases between. The CDR3 DNA follows: TGTGCCATCAGTGCGTCAGACTACTATGGCTACACCTTC. It codes for CAISASDYYGYTF.